This TCR beta chain originates from a study of blood T cell repertoires in COVID-19. Across the whole study: Samples of COVID-19 (acute and convalescent) were obtained from the United States, Italy and Spain. T cells, B-cell-depleted T cells, or PBMCs supplied cDNA or gDNA.

In the original processing: Reference gene primer amplification yielded estimated nucleated cell counts. Only in-frame clones appear in the TCRdb table, and some are missing; sequencing was by immunoSEQ multiplex PCR. For V, J and clone size, that table is used; D and trimming come from the DNA. Of approximately 240,000 clones in the sample, approximately 80% were seen once. Trimming stripped 2 bases from V and 0 bases from J, with 13 bases between. This CDR3 region has 17 residues. Germline CDR1 reads MNHNS; CDR2 reads SASEGT. This sequence was found in a woman aged 40 to 50 who had recovered from COVID-19. The genes are TRBV6-1 and TRBJ1-4, with D unclear. Sequencing used peripheral blood. In DNA, the CDR3 is TGTGCCAGCAGTGAACGGTTTCCCCCGTCAACTAATGAAAAACTGTTTTTT. Translated, it gives CASSERFPPSTNEKLFF.